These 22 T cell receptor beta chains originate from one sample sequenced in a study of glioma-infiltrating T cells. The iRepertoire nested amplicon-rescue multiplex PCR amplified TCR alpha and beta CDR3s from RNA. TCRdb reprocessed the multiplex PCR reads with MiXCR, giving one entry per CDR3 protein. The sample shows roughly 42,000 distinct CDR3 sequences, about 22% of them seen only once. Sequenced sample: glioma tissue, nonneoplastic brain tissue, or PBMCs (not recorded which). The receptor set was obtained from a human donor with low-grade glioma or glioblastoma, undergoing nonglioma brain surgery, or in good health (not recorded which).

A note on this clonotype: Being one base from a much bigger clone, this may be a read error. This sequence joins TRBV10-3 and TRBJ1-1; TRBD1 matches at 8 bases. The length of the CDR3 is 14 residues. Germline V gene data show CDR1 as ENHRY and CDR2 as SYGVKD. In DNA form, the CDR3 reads TGTGCCATCAGTGAGAAACAGGGGGGCACTGAAGCTCTCTTT. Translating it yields CAISEKQGGTEALF.

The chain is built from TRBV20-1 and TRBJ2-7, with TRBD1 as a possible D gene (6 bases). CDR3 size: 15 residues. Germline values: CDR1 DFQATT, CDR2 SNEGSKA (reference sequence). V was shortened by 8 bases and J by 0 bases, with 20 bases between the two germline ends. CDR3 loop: CSTPADRRLSYEQYF. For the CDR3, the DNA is TGCAGTACTCCCGCTGACAGGCGCCTCTCCTACGAGCAGTACTTC.

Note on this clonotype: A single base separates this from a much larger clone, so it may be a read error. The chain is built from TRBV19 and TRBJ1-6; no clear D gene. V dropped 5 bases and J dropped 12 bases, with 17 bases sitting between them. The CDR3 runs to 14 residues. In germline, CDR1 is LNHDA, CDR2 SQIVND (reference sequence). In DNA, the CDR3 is TGTGCCAGTAGTCCGGACCCCGCCGCTCAACCCCTCCACTTT. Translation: CASSPDPAAQPLHF.

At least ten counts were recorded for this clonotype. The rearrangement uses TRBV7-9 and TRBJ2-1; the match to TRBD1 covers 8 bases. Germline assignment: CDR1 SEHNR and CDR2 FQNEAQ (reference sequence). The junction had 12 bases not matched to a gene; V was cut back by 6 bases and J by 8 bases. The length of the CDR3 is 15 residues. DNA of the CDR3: TGTGCCAGCAGTCCGACAGGGGTCATCTCTTATGAGCAGTTCTTC. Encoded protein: CASSPTGVISYEQFF. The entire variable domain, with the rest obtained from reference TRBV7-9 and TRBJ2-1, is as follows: DTGVSQNPRHKITKRGQNVTFRCDPISEHNRLYWYRQTLGQGPEFLTYFQNEAQLEKSRLLSDRFSAERPKGSFSTLEIQRTEQGDSAMYLCASSPTGVISYEQFFGPGTRLTVL.

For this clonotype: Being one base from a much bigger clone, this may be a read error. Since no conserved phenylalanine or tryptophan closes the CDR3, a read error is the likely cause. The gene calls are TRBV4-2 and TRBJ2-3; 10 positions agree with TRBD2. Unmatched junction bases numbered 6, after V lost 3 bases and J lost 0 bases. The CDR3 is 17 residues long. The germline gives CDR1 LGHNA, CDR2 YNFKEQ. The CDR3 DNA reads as TGTGCCAGCAGCCACGCCGGACTAGCGGTTAGCACAGATACGCAGTATCTT. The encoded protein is CASSHAGLAVSTDTQYL.

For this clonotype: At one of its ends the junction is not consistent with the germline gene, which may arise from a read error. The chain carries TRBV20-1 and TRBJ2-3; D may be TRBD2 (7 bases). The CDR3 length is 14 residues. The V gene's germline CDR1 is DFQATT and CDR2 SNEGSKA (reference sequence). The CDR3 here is CSARGEGGRLGQYF. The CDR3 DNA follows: TGCAGTGCCAGAGGGGAGGGGGGACGATTAGGGCAGTATTTT.

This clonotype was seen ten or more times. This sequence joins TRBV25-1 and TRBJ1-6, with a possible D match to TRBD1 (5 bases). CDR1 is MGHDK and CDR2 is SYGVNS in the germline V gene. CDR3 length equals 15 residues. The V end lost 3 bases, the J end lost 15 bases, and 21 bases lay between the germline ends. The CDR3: CASSDPGPTVVHLHF. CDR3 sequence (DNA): TGTGCCAGCAGTGATCCGGGACCCACTGTAGTTCACCTCCACTTT.

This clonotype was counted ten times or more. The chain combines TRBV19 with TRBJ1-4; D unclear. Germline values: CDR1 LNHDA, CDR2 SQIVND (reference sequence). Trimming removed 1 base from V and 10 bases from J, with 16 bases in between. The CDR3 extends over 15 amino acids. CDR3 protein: CASSIGRGDLRKLFF. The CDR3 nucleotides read TGTGCCAGTAGTATAGGACGAGGTGACCTCCGAAAACTGTTTTTT.

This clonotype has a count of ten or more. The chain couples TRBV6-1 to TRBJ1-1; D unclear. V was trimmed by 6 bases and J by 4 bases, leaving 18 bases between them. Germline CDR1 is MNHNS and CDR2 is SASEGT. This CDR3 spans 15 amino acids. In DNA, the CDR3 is TGTGCCAGCAGGGGCTATCTGAGGGAAGGCACTGAAGCTTTCTTT. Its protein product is CASRGYLREGTEAFF.

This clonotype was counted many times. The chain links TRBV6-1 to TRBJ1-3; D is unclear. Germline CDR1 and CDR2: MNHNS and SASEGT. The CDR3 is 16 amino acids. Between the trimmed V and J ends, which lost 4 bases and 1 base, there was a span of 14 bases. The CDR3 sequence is CASSVEYTGSGNTIYF. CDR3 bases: TGTGCCAGCAGTGTTGAGTACACTGGATCTGGAAACACCATATATTTT.

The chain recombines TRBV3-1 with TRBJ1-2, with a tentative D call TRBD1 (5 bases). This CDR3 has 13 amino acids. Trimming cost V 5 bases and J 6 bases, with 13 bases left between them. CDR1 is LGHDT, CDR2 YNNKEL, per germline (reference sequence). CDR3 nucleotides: TGTGCCAGCAGCGAAGGGCAGGGTCATGGCTACACCTTC. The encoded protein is CASSEGQGHGYTF.

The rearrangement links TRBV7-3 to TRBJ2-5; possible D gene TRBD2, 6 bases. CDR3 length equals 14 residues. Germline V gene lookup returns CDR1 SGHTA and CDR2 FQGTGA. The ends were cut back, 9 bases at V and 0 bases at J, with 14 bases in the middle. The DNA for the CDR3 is TGTGCCAGTACACGGGGGAAACACCAAGAGACCCAGTACTTC. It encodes CASTRGKHQETQYF. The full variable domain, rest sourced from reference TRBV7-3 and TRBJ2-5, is GAGVSQTPSNKVTEKGKYVELRCDPISGHTALYWYRQSLGQGPEFLIYFQGTGAADDSGLPNDRFFAVRPEGSVSTLKIQRTERGDSAVYLCASTRGKHQETQYFGPGTRLLVL.

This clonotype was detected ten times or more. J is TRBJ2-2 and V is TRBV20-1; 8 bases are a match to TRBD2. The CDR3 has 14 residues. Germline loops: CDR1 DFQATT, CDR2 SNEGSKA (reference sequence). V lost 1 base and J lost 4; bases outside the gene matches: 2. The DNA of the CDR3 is TGCAGTGCTAGAGCAGCGGGAGCCACCGGGGAGCTGTTTTTT. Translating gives CSARAAGATGELFF.

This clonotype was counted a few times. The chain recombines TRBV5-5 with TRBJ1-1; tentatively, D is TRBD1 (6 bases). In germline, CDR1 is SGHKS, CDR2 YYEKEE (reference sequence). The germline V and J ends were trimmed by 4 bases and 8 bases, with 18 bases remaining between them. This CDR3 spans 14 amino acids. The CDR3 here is CASSHIDLGTEAFF. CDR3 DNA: TGTGCCAGCAGCCACATCGACCTCGGGACAGAAGCTTTCTTT. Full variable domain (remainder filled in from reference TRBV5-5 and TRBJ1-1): DAGVTQSPTHLIKTRGQQVTLRCSPISGHKSVSWYQQVLGQGPQFIFQYYEKEERGRGNFPDRFSARQFPNYSSELNVNALLLGDSALYLCASSHIDLGTEAFFGQGTRLTVV.

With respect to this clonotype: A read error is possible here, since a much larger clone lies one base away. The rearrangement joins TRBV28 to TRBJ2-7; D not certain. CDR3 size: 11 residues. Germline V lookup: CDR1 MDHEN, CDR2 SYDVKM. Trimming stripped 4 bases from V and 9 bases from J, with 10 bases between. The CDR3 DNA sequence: TGTGCCAGCAGTTCCACACGAGCGCAGTACGTC. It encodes CASSSTRAQYV.

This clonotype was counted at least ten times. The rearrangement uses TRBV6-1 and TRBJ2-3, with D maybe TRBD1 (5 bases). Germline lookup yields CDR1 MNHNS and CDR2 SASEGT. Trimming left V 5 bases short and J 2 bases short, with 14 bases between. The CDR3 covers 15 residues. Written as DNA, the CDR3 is TGTGCCAGCAGTTCTCAGGGAAAAACCACAGATACGCAGTATTTT. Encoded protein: CASSSQGKTTDTQYF.

CDR3 in amino acids: CATLQAFYGYTF. The CDR3 DNA is TGTGCCACCCTACAGGCTTTCTATGGCTACACCTTC. This chain connects TRBV6-1 to TRBJ1-2, with a tentative D call TRBD1 (5 bases). The V gene's germline CDR1 is MNHNS and CDR2 SASEGT. This CDR3 contains 12 residues. With 10 bases removed from V and 4 bases from J, the gap between germline ends came to 13 bases.

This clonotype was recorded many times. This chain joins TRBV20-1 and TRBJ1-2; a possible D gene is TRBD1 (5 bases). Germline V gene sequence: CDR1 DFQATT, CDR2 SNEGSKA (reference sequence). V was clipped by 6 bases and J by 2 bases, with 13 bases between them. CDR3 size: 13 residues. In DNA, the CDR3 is TGCAGTGCCCCAGGACGGGGGAACTATGGCTACACCTTC. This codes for CSAPGRGNYGYTF.

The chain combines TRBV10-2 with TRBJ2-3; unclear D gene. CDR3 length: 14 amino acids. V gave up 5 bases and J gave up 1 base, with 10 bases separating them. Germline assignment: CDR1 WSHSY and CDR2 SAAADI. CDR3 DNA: TGCGCCAGCAGTCCCCAAGGCGGCACAGATACGCAGTATTTT. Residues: CASSPQGGTDTQYF.

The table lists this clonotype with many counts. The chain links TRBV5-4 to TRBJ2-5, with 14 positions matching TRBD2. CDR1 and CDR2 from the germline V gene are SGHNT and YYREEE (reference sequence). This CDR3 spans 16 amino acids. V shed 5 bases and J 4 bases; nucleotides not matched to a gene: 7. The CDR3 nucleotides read TGTGCCAGCAGATCGACTAGCGGGGGGGCACGAGAGACCCAGTACTTC. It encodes CASRSTSGGARETQYF.

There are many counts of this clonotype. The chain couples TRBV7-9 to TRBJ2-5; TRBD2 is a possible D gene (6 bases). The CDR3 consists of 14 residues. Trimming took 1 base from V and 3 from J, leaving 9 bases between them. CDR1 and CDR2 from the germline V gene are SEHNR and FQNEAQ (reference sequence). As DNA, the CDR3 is TGTGCCAGCAGCTTAGTAACGGGAGAAGAGACCCAGTACTTC. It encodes CASSLVTGEETQYF.

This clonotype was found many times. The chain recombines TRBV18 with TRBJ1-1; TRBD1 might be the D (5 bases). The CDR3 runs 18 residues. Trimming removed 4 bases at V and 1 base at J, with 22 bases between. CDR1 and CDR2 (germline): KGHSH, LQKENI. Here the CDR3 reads CASSLFQGKKSQNTEAFF. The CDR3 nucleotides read TGTGCCAGCTCACTTTTTCAGGGAAAGAAGAGCCAGAACACTGAAGCTTTCTTT.